The source of this T cell receptor beta chain is a study of OX40 agonist ivuxolimab in advanced cancers. Study-level results: Fewer expanded clones were found on average in CD4+ than in CD8+ T cells.

Comments on this clone: The antigen remains unidentified.

V lost 3 bases and J lost 4, with 19 bases in between. Germline assignment: CDR1 SGHDT and CDR2 YYEEEE. This CDR3 has 16 amino acids. The protocol was immunoSEQ multiplex PCR, while the TCRdb copy is restricted to in-frame clones and leaves out a portion. The sample carries some 68,000 clones, 75% to 85% recorded once. The V and J genes are TRBV5-6 and TRBJ1-1, with D perhaps TRBD1 (6 bases). The starting material was CD4+ or CD8+ T cells sorted from blood, obtained in a trial of the OX40 agonist ivuxolimab. The TCR was taken from an adult with an advanced solid tumor such as melanoma, head and neck, liver or kidney cancer. The CDR3 region has the DNA TGTGCCAGCAGCTCCCTACAGGGAGGAAAGGTCACTGAAGCTTTCTTT. Translating gives CASSSLQGGKVTEAFF.